This TCR beta chain was found in a study of blood T cells in healthy people across ages. Per sample, no less than 5 micrograms of total RNA were extracted. Primers used in a second PCR of about 6 to 11 cycles were a sample-barcoded 5' primer and a J-beta primer mix. TCRdb analysed the 5' RACE reads with MiXCR anew, one entry per CDR3 protein. The sample records around 790,000 distinct CDR3 sequences, about 42% being singletons. Germline V lookup: CDR1 DFQATT, CDR2 SNEGSKA (reference sequence). V was trimmed by 6 bases and J by 7 bases, leaving 21 bases between them. This CDR3 contains 14 residues. This clonotype was counted only a few times.

The source material was blood. This TCR derives from a man aged 55-75 years in good health. The V gene is TRBV20-1, the J gene TRBJ1-2, with a weak D call TRBD1 (6 bases). This CDR3 reads CSARGSSSSVGYTF. In DNA form, the CDR3 reads TGCAGTGCAAGGGGGAGTTCCTCTTCGGTTGGCTACACCTTC.